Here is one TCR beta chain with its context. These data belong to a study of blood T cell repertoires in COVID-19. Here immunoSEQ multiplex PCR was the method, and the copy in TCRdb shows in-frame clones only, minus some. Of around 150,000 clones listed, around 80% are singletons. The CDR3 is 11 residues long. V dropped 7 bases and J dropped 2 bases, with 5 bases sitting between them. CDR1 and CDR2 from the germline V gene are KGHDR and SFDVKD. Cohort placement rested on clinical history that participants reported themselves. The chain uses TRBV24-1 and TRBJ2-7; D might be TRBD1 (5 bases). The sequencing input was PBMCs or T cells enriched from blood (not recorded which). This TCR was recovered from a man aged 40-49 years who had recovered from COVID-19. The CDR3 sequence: CATRGPYEQYV. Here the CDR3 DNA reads TGTGCCACCAGGGGGCCCTACGAGCAGTACGTC.